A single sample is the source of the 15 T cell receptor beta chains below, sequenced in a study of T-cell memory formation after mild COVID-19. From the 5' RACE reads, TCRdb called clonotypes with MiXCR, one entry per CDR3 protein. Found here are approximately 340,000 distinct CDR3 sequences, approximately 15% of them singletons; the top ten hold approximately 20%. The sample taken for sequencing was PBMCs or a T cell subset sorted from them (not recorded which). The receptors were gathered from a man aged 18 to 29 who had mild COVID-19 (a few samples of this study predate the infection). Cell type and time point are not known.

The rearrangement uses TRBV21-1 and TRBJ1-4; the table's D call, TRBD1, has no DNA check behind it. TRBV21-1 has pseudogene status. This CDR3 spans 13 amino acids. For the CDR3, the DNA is TGTGCCAGCACGACAGGGGGCGGAGAAAAACTGTTTTTT. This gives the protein CASTTGGGEKLFF.

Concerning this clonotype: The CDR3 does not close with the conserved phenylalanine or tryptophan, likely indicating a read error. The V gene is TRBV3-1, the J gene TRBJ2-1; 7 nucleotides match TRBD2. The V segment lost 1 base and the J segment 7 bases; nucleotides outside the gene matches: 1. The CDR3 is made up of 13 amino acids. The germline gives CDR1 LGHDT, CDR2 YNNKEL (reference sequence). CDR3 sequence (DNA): TGTGCCAGCAGCCAAGCTAGCGGAAATGAGCAGTTCTTA. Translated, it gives CASSQASGNEQFL.

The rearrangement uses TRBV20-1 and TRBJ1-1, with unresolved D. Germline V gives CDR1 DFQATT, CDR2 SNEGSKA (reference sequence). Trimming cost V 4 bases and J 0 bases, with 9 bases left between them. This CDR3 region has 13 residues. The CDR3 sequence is CSANWALNTEAFF. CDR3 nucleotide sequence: TGCAGTGCTAACTGGGCATTGAACACTGAAGCTTTCTTT.

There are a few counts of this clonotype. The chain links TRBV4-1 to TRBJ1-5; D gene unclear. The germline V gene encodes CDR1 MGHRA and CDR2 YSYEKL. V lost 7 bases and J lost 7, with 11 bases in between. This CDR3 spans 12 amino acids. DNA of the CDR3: TGCGCCAGCAAGGGAATCGGGCAGCCCCAGCATTTT. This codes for CASKGIGQPQHF.

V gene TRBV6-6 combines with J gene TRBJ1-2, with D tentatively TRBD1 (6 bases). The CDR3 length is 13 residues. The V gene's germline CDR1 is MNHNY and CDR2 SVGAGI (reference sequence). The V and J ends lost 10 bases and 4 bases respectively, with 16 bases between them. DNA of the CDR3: TGTGCCATCACTCGGGACATGAGCTATGGCTACACCTTC. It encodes CAITRDMSYGYTF.

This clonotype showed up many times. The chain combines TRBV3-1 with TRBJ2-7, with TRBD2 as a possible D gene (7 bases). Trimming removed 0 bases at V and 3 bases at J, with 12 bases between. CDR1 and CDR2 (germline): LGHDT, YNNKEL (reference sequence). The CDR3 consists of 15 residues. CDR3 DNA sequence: TGTGCCAGCAGCCAAGATGCGGGGGCCTACTACGAGCAGTACTTC. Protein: CASSQDAGAYYEQYF.

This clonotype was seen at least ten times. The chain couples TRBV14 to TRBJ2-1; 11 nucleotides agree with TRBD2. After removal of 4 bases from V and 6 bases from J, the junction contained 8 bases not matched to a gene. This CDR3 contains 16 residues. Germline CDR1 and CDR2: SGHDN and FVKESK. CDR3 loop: CASSRGLLAGANEQFF. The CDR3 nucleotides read TGTGCCAGCAGCCGAGGGTTACTAGCGGGGGCCAATGAGCAGTTCTTC.

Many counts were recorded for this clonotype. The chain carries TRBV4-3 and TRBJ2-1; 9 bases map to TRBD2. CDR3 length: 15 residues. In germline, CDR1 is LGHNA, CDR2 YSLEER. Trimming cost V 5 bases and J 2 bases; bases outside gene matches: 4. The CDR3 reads CASSYKREAYNEQFF. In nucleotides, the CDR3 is TGCGCCAGCAGCTACAAGCGGGAGGCCTACAATGAGCAGTTCTTC.

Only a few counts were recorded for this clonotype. The DNA for the CDR3 is TGTGCCAGCAGCGTTGGGGGCCAGAATGAGCAGTTCTTC. Translating gives CASSVGGQNEQFF. The J gene is TRBJ2-1, the V gene TRBV9; D might be TRBD1 (6 bases). V lost 2 bases and J lost 7, with 10 bases in between. The CDR3 is 13 residues long. Germline lookup yields CDR1 SGDLS and CDR2 YYNGEE. Variable domain in full (rest from reference TRBV9 and TRBJ2-1): DSGVTQTPKHLITATGQRVTLRCSPRSGDLSVYWYQQSLDQGLQFLIQYYNGEERAKGNILERFSAQQFPDLHSELNLSSLELGDSALYFCASSVGGQNEQFFGPGTRLTVL.

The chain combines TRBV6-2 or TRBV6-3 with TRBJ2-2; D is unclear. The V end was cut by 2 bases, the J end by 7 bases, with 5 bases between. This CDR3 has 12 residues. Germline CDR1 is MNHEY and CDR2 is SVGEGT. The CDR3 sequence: CASSYGGGELFF. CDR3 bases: TGTGCCAGCAGTTACGGCGGCGGGGAGCTGTTTTTT.

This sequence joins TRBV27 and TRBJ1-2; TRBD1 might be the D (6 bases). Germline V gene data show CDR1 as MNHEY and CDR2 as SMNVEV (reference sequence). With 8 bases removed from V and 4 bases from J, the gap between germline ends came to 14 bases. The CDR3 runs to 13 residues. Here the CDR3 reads CASWGGGGYGYTF. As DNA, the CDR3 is TGTGCCAGCTGGGGAGGGGGAGGCTATGGCTACACCTTC.

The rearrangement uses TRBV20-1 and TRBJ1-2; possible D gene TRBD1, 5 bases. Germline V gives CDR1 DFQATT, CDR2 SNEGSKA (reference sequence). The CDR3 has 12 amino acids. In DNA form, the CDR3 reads TGCAGGGGGCGGGAACGCCGGGATGGCTACACCTTC. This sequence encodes CRGRERRDGYTF.

The CDR3 spells CASSLGRRLHTDTQYF. The CDR3 DNA follows: TGCGCCAGCAGCTTGGGGCGGAGGTTACACACAGATACGCAGTATTTT. This chain links TRBV5-1 with TRBJ2-3, with D possibly matching TRBD2 (5 bases). V lost 0 bases and J lost 2, with 13 bases in between. CDR3 size: 16 residues. In germline, CDR1 is SGHRS, CDR2 YFSETQ.

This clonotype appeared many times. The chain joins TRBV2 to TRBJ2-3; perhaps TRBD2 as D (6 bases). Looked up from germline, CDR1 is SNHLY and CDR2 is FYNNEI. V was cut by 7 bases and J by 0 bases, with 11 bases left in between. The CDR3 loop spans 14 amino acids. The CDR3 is CASNIAASTDTQYF. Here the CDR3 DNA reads TGTGCCAGCAACATAGCGGCTAGCACAGATACGCAGTATTTT.

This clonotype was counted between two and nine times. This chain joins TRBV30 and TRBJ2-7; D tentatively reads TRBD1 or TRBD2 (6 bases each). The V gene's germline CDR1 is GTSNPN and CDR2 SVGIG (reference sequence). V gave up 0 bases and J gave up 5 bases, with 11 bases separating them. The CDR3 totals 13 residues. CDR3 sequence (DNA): TGTGCCTGGAGTGTACGCGGGACAAACGAGCAGTACTTC. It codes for CAWSVRGTNEQYF.